This TCR beta chain was recovered during a study of Graves' ophthalmopathy and Graves' hyperthyroidism. This clonotype was detected many times. From RNA, the CDR3 regions of TCR beta chains were amplified and sequenced. Second-round multiplex PCR came after first-round RT-PCR with HTBI primers. TCRdb passed the multiplex PCR reads through MiXCR, listing each CDR3 protein once. Counted here are a few hundred thousand distinct CDR3 sequences, around 18% occurring once; the ten biggest clones make up around 1.5%. Germline lookup yields CDR1 SGHTA and CDR2 FQGTGA. This CDR3 region has 13 residues. V lost 4 bases, J lost 11 bases, and 17 bases lay in between.

The V and J genes are TRBV7-3 and TRBJ1-1; D call uncertain. This TCR was sampled from a woman aged 18-29 years with Graves' ophthalmopathy. The sequenced sample was peripheral blood. The CDR3 DNA follows: TGTGCCAGCAGCTCTAGAGCGGCCACCGAGGCTTTCTTT. This encodes CASSSRAATEAFF.